This T cell receptor (beta chain) was recovered during a study of vaccination and CD4 T cells after COVID-19. Study as a whole: The convalescents were made up of six males and four females, two of whom were Hispanic. Overlapping spike peptides served as the stimulus for the cells. These peptides came from SARS-CoV-2 and from the common cold coronaviruses HCoV-NL63, HCoV-OC43 and HCoV-229E.

Treatment specified: approximately 9-day PBMC culture with coronavirus spike peptide pools or control peptides (ViraFEST assay). One should note that the unexposed donor's CD4+ T cells were collected before the COVID-19 pandemic (2011-2018). Following expansion of antigen-specific T cells with peptide pools, ViraFEST then sequenced TCRs. Oncomine TCR Beta short-read sequencing was applied to DNA from cultured CD4+ T cells. Genomic DNA was extracted from cultured CD4+ T cells. TCRdb reanalysed the PCR reads using MiXCR and keeps one entry per CDR3 protein. Of 7,000 to 9,000 distinct CDR3 sequences detected, roughly a third appear once; the ten largest clones hold approximately 23%. The CDR3 extends over 18 amino acids. V dropped 1 base and J dropped 0; count of bases not matched to a gene: 6. Looked up from germline, CDR1 is MNHEY and CDR2 is SVGAGI. This clonotype is categorized as medium-sized (0.01 to 0.1%). Its cognate antigen is unknown.

Sample: CD4+ T cells from blood, cultured in vitro. The sequence was obtained from a human donor in good health. The chain combines TRBV6-5 with TRBJ1-6; 7 positions agree with TRBD1. DNA for the CDR3: TGTGCCAGCAGTTACTTTCGACAGGGTGGCTCCTATAATTCACCCCTCCACTTT. This gives the protein CASSYFRQGGSYNSPLHF.